This T cell receptor beta chain is from a study of control samples from healthy donors and cancer patients. TCRdb's copy holds only in-frame clones and misses some; the assay was immunoSEQ multiplex PCR. The sample lists about 79,000 clones, 90% to 95% occurring once. This clone occurred a few times. Sample: PBMCs. This TCR derives from a woman between 35 and 50 years old with lung cancer.

CDR3 loop: CASSQGTGLEQYF. CDR3 DNA: TGCGCCAGCAGCCAAGGCACAGGGCTTGAGCAGTACTTC. The chain employs TRBV4-1 and TRBJ2-7, with D possibly TRBD1 on 6 matching bases. From germline, CDR1 is MGHRA and CDR2 YSYEKL. CDR3 size: 13 residues. V was shortened by 1 base and J by 7 bases, with 11 bases between the two germline ends.